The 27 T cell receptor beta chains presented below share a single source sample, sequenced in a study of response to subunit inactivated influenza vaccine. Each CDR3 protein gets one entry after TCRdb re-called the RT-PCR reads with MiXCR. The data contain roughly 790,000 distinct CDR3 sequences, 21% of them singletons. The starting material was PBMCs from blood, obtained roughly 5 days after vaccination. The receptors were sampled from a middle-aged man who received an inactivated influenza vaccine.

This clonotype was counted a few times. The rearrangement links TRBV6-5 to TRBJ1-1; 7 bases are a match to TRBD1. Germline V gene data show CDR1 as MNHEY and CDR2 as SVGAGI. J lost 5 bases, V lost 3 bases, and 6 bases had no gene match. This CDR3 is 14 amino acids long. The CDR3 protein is CASSYRQGETEAFF. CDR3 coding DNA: TGTGCCAGCAGTTATAGACAGGGAGAAACTGAAGCTTTCTTT.

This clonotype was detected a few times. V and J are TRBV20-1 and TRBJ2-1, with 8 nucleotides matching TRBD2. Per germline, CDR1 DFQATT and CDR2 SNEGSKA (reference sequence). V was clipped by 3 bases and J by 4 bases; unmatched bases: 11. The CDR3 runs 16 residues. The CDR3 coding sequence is TGCAGTGCTAGGGCACAGCGGGGGTTGAAATACAATGAGCAGTTCTTC. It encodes CSARAQRGLKYNEQFF.

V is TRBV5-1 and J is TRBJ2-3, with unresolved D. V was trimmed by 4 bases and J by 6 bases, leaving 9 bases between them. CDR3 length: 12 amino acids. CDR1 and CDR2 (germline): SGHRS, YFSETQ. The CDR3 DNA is TGCGCCAGCAGCCCGAGCTTGGATACGCAGTATTTT. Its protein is CASSPSLDTQYF.

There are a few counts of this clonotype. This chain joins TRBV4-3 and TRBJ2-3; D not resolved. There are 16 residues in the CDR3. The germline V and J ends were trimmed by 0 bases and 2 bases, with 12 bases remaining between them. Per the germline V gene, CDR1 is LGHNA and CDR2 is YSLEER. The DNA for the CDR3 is TGCGCCAGCAGCCAAGAAGTTGTGAGCTTCACAGATACGCAGTATTTT. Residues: CASSQEVVSFTDTQYF.

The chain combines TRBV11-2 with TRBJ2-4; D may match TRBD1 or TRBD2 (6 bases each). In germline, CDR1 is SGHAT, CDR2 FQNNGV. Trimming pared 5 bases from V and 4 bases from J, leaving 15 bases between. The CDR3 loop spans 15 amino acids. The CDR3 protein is CASSPLGGIKNIQYF. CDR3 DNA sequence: TGTGCCAGCAGCCCCCTCGGGGGCATTAAAAACATTCAGTACTTC. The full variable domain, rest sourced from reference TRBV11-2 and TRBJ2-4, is EAGVAQSPRYKIIEKRQSVAFWCNPISGHATLYWYQQILGQGPKLLIQFQNNGVVDDSQLPKDRFSAERLKGVDSTLKIQPAKLEDSAVYLCASSPLGGIKNIQYFGAGTRLSVL.

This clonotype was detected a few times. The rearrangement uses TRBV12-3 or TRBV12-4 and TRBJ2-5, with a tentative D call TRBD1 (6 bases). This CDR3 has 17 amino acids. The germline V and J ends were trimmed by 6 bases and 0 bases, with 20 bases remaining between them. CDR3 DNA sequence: TGTGCCAGCAGCGCCGGGACACCGCATCTGTACCAAGAGACCCAGTACTTC. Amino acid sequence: CASSAGTPHLYQETQYF.

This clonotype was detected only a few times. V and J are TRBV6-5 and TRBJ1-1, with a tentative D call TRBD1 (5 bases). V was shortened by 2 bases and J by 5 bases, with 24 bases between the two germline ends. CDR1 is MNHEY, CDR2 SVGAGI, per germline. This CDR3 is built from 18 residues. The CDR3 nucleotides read TGTGCCAGCAGTTACATCCGCTTTGGTCAGGGCGCCAGGACTGAAGCTTTCTTT. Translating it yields CASSYIRFGQGARTEAFF.

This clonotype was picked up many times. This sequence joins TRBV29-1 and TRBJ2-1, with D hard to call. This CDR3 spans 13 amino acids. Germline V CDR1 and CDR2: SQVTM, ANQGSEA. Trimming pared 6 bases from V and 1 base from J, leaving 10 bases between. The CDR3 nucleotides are TGCAGCGTATTCGGTGTTTCCTACAATGAGCAGTTCTTC. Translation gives CSVFGVSYNEQFF.

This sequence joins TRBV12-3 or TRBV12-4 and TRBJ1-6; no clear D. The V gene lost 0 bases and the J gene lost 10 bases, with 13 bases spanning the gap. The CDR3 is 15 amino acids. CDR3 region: CASSLAGGSGSPLHF. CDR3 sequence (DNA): TGTGCCAGCAGTTTAGCGGGAGGGAGTGGGTCACCCCTCCACTTT.

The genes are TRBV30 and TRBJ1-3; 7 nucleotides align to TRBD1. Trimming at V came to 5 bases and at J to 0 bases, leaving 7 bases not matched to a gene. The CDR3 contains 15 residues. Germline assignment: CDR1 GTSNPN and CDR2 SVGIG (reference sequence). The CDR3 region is CAWLRTGGSGNTIYF. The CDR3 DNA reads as TGTGCCTGGCTTCGGACAGGTGGCTCTGGAAACACCATATATTTT.

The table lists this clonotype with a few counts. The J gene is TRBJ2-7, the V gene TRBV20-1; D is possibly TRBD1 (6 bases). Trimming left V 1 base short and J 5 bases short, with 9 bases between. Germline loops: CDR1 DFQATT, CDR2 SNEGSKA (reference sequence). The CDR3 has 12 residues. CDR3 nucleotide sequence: TGCAGTGCTAGAGCAGGGGCCCACGAGCAGTACTTC. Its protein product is CSARAGAHEQYF.

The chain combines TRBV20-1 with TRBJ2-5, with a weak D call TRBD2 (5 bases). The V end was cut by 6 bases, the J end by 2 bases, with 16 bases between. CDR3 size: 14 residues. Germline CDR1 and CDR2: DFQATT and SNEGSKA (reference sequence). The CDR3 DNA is TGCAGTGCGTCAGACTACACGGAACAAGAGACCCAGTACTTC. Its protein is CSASDYTEQETQYF.

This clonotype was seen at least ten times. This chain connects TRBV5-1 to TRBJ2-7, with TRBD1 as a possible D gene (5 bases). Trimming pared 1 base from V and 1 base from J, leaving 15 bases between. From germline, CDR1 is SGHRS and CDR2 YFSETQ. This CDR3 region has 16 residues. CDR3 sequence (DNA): TGCGCCAGCAGCTTGAGTTTCTTCAGGGCGTCCTACGAGCAGTACTTC. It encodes CASSLSFFRASYEQYF. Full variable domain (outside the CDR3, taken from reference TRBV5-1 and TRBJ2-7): KAGVTQTPRYLIKTRGQQVTLSCSPISGHRSVSWYQQTPGQGLQFLFEYFSETQRNKGNFPGRFSGRQFSNSRSEMNVSTLELGDSALYLCASSLSFFRASYEQYFGPGTRLTVT.

CDR3 in amino acids: CASSLRFRNQPQHF. The CDR3 DNA is TGTGCCAGCAGCCTCAGGTTCAGAAATCAGCCCCAGCATTTT. The chain couples TRBV7-2 to TRBJ1-5; no firm D call. CDR1 is SGHTA, CDR2 FQGNSA, per germline. V shed 5 bases and J shed 4 bases, with 12 bases lying between them. The CDR3 is made up of 14 amino acids.

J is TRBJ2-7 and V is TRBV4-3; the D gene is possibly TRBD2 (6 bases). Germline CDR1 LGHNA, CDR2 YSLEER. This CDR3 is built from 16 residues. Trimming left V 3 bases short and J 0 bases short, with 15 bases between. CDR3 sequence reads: CASSQQYRGSSYEQYF. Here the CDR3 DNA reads TGCGCCAGCAGCCAGCAATATCGGGGGAGCTCCTACGAGCAGTACTTC.

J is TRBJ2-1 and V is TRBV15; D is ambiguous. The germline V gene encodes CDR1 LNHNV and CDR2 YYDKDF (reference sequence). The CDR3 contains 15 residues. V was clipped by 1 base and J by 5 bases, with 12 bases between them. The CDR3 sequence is CATSRARFANNEQFF. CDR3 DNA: TGTGCCACCAGCAGAGCACGGTTCGCCAACAATGAGCAGTTCTTC. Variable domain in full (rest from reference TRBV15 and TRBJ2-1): DAMVIQNPRYQVTQFGKPVTLSCSQTLNHNVMYWYQQKSSQAPKLLFHYYDKDFNNEADTPDNFQSRRPNTSFCFLDIRSPGLGDTAMYLCATSRARFANNEQFFGPGTRLTVL.

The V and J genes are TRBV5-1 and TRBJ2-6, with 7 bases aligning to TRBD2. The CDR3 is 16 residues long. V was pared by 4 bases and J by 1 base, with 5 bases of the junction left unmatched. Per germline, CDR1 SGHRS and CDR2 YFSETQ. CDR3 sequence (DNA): TGCGCCAGCAGCCCCTGGGGGGGTTCTGGGGCCAACGTCCTGACTTTC. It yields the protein CASSPWGGSGANVLTF.

CDR3 sequence reads: CASSIVTGDRETQYF. DNA for the CDR3: TGTGCCAGTAGTATCGTGACAGGGGATCGAGAGACCCAGTACTTC. V and J are TRBV19 and TRBJ2-5; TRBD1 agrees at 8 bases. This CDR3 has 15 residues. J lost 4 bases, V lost 3 bases, and 7 bases had no gene match. Germline V gene data show CDR1 as LNHDA and CDR2 as SQIVND (reference sequence). Together with reference TRBV19 and TRBJ2-5, the CDR3 gives the full variable domain: DGGITQSPKYLFRKEGQNVTLSCEQNLNHDAMYWYRQDPGQGLRLIYYSQIVNDFQKGDIAEGYSVSREKKESFPLTVTSAQKNPTAFYLCASSIVTGDRETQYFGPGTRLLVL.

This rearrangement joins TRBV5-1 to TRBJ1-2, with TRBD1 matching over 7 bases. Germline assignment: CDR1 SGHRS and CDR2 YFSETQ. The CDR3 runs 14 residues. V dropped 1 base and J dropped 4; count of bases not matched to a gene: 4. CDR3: CASSLSTGTYGYTF. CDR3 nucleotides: TGCGCCAGCAGCTTGTCGACAGGGACCTATGGCTACACCTTC.

The CDR3 bases are TGTGCCAGCAGCCCCCCGACAGTAAGCACCGGGGAGCTGTTTTTT. This encodes CASSPPTVSTGELFF. The J gene is TRBJ2-2, the V gene TRBV7-9; TRBD1 is a possible D gene (5 bases). Germline V gene sequence: CDR1 SEHNR, CDR2 FQNEAQ (reference sequence). The CDR3 length is 15 residues. The ends were cut back, 5 bases at V and 4 bases at J, with 14 bases in the middle.

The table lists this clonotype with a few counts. CDR3 region: CASSQDLGQGLFEQYF. Here the CDR3 DNA reads TGCGCCAGCAGCCAAGATTTGGGACAGGGATTGTTCGAGCAGTACTTC. The chain is built from TRBV4-3 and TRBJ2-7, with 9 bases lining up with TRBD1. The CDR3 is 16 residues long. Trimming took 0 bases from V and 6 from J; bases not matched to a gene: 9. From germline, CDR1 is LGHNA and CDR2 YSLEER.

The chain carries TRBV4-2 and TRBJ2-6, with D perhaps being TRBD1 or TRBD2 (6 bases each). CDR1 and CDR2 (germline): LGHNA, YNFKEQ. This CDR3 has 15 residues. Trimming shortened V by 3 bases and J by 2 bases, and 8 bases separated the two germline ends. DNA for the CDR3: TGTGCCAGCAGCCAGGAGGGGGCTGGGGCCAACGTCCTGACTTTC. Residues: CASSQEGAGANVLTF.

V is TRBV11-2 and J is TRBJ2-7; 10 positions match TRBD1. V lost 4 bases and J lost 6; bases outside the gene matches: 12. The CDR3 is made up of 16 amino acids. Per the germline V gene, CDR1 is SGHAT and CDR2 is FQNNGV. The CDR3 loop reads CASSWGFGQGESEQYF. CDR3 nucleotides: TGTGCCAGCAGCTGGGGTTTCGGACAGGGGGAATCCGAGCAGTACTTC.

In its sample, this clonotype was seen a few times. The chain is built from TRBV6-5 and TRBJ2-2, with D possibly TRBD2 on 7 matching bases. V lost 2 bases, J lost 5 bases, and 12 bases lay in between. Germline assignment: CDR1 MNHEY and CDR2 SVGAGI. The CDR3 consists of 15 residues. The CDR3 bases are TGTGCCAGCAGTTACGGGGGGGCCCGAACCGGGGAGCTGTTTTTT. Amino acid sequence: CASSYGGARTGELFF.

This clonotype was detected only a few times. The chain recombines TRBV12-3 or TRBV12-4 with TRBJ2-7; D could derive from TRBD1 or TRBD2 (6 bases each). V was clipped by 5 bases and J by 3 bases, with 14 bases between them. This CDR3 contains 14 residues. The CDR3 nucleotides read TGTGCCAGCAGTCGCGGGGACACCCTCTACGAGCAGTACTTC. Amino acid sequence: CASSRGDTLYEQYF.

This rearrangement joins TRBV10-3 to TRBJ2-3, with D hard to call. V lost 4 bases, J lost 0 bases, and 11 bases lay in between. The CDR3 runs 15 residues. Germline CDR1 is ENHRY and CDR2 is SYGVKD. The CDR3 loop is CAISGSNPSTDTQYF. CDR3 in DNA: TGTGCCATCAGTGGGTCAAACCCTAGCACAGATACGCAGTATTTT.

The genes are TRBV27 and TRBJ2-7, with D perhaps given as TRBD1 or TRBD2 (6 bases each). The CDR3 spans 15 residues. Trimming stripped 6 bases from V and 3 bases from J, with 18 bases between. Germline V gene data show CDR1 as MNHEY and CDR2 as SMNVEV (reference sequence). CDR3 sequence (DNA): TGTGCCAGCAGAGGGGGACTCCCGGTGGGCTACGAGCAGTACTTC. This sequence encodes CASRGGLPVGYEQYF.